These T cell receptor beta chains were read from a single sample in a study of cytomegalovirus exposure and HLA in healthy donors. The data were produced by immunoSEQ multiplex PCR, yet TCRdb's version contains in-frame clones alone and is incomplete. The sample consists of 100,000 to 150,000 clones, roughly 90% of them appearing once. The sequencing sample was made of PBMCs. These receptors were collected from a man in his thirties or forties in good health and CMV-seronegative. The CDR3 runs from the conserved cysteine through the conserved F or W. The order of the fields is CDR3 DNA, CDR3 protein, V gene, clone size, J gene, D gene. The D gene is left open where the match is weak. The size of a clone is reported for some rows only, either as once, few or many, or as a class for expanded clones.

DNA: TGTGCCTGGAGTGTAACAGGGGACACTGAAGCTTTCTTT
CDR3: CAWSVTGDTEAFF
V: TRBV30
size: NA
J: TRBJ1-1
D: TRBD1

DNA: TGTGCCAGCTCACCACCGGGGACAGGGGGCCTCGCCTCGACAGGAAACACCATATATTTT
CDR3: CASSPPGTGGLASTGNTIYF
V: TRBV18
size: once
J: TRBJ1-3
D: TRBD1

DNA: TGTGCCAGCAGCTCCAGGACAGGACAGAACACTGAAGCTTTCTTT
CDR3: CASSSRTGQNTEAFF
V: TRBV5-4
size: NA
J: TRBJ1-1
D: TRBD1

DNA: TGTGCCAGCACCATTGGCGGAGAGAACACTGAAGCTTTCTTT
CDR3: CASTIGGENTEAFF
V: TRBV11-2
size: NA
J: TRBJ1-1
D: NA

DNA: TGTGCCAGCAGCCCGGGGGGCGGGGTCTCCTACGAGCAGTACTTC
CDR3: CASSPGGGVSYEQYF
V: TRBV4-2
size: NA
J: TRBJ2-7
D: NA

DNA: TGTGCCAGCAGCTTGGGGGAGACTGGGCCCTACGAGCAGTACTTC
CDR3: CASSLGETGPYEQYF
V: TRBV5-4
size: NA
J: TRBJ2-7
D: NA

DNA: TGTGCCAGCAGCCCGGACAGGGCCAATGAGCAGTTCTTC
CDR3: CASSPDRANEQFF
V: TRBV7-2
size: NA
J: TRBJ2-1
D: TRBD1

DNA: TGTGCCAGCAGCGCCGGCCGGAGTGGTTCAGATACGCAGTATTTT
CDR3: CASSAGRSGSDTQYF
V: TRBV9
size: NA
J: TRBJ2-3
D: NA

DNA: TGTGCCTGGAGCGCCGGGACAGGCATCTACGAGCAGTACTTC
CDR3: CAWSAGTGIYEQYF
V: TRBV30
size: few
J: TRBJ2-7
D: TRBD1

DNA: TGTGCCAGCAGGTCAAGGCAGGGGAATAATTCACCCCTCCACTTT
CDR3: CASRSRQGNNSPLHF
V: TRBV2
size: NA
J: TRBJ1-6
D: NA

DNA: TGTGCCTGGAGATTTACAGGGGCAGGCTCAGCTTTCTTT
CDR3: CAWRFTGAGSAFF
V: TRBV30
size: NA
J: TRBJ1-1
D: TRBD1

DNA: TGCGCCAGCAGCCGCGGACTAGCGGGACAAGCAGATACGCAGTATTTT
CDR3: CASSRGLAGQADTQYF
V: TRBV5-1
size: NA
J: TRBJ2-3
D: TRBD2

DNA: TGTGCCAGCAGCTTATCGTATGGAGGAGTCGACTATGGCTACACCTTC
CDR3: CASSLSYGGVDYGYTF
V: TRBV7-9
size: NA
J: TRBJ1-2
D: NA

DNA: TGTGCCAGCAGTGCGGATAGCGGGAGATCGGGGACCCAGTACTTC
CDR3: CASSADSGRSGTQYF
V: TRBV6-1
size: NA
J: TRBJ2-5
D: TRBD2

DNA: TGTGCCAGCAGCTCCCCTTCGACAGGGGAGGACGATGAGCAGTTCTTC
CDR3: CASSSPSTGEDDEQFF
V: TRBV11-2
size: NA
J: TRBJ2-1
D: TRBD1

DNA: TGCGCCAGCCGAGAAGAAGCGGGAAGTTCCTACGAGCAGTACTTC
CDR3: CASREEAGSSYEQYF
V: TRBV5-1
size: NA
J: TRBJ2-7
D: TRBD2